This TCR beta chain was identified during a study of graft-versus-host responses after intestinal transplantation. V gave up 2 bases and J gave up 5 bases, with 10 bases separating them. The CDR3 has 14 residues. Germline V gives CDR1 SNHLY, CDR2 FYNNEI. Clones were read by immunoSEQ multiplex PCR, and TCRdb kept only the in-frame ones, dropping some. The sample lists 99,000 or so clones, approximately 84% occurring once. Comment on this clone: Antigen specificity is unknown.

This receptor was taken from a human donor who received an intestinal transplant. Sequences were derived from unstimulated CD4+ T cells sorted from spleen or lymph node cells, sampled before intestinal transplant. The chain combines TRBV2 with TRBJ2-1, with a possible D match to TRBD2 (6 bases). The CDR3 loop reads CASSETSLNNEQFF. In nucleotides, the CDR3 is TGTGCCAGCAGTGAAACTAGCCTCAACAATGAGCAGTTCTTC.